This TCR beta chain was retrieved from a study of cytomegalovirus exposure and HLA in healthy donors. Study observations and caveats: It was assumed in the presence/absence analyses that sequencing depth was roughly uniform across donors.

The V gene's germline CDR1 is MNHEY and CDR2 SMNVEV (reference sequence). The CDR3 is 12 amino acids. V was clipped by 2 bases and J by 10 bases; unmatched bases: 4. Notes on this clone: Antigen: not known.

PCR employed 60 Vbeta and 13 Jbeta primers. Original handling: Later, roughly 80 million unique TCR beta chains were counted in an analysis, and some 9.9 million of them were shared. The protocol was immunoSEQ multiplex PCR, while the TCRdb copy is restricted to in-frame clones and leaves out a portion. V, J and clone size derive from that table, while D and trimming were established from the DNA sequence. Of approximately 160,000 clones listed, roughly three quarters are singletons. This receptor was obtained from a male donor in good health and CMV-seropositive. The chain carries TRBV27 and TRBJ2-7; 8 nucleotides agree with TRBD1. Sample: PBMCs. The CDR3 loop reads CASSLGQGNQYF. The CDR3 region has the DNA TGTGCCAGCAGTTTAGGACAGGGAAACCAGTACTTC.